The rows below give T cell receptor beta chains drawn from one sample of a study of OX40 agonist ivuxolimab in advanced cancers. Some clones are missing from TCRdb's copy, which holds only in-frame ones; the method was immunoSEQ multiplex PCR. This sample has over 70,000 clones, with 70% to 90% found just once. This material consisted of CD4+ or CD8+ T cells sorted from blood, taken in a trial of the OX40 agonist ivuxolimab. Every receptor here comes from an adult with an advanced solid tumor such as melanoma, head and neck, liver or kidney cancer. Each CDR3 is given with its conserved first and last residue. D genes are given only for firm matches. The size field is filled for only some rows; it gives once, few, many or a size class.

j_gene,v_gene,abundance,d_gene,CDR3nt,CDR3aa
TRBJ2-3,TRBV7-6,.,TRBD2,TGTGCCAGCAGCTCTATTGTAGTGGGGGGGTTAGATACGCAGTATTTT,CASSSIVVGGLDTQYF
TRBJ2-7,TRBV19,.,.,TGTGCCAGTCGACGGTCGGGCGCCGGGTACGAGCAGTACTTC,CASRRSGAGYEQYF
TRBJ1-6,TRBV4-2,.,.,TGTGCCAGCAGCCAAGATCTTATTTCGGGGGACCTTTATAATTCACCCCTCCATTTT,CASSQDLISGDLYNSPLHF
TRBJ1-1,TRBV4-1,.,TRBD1,TGCGCCAGCAGCCAAGCCCCCGGACAGGGAATAACTGAAGCTTTCTTT,CASSQAPGQGITEAFF
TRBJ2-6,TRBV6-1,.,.,TGTGCCAGCAGTGAGCGGAGGGGCTCCTTCTCTGGGGCCAACGTCCTGACTTTC,CASSERRGSFSGANVLTF
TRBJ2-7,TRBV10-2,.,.,TGCGCCAGCAGTCTCCAGGATACCTACGAGCAGTACTTC,CASSLQDTYEQYF
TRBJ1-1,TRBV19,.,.,TGTGCCAGTAGTATTAATGGTCAGAGGGGGACTGAAGCTTTCTTT,CASSINGQRGTEAFF
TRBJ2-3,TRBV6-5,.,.,TGTGCCAGCAGTTACGGAGATACGCAGTATTTT,CASSYGDTQYF
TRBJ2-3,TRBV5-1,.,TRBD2,TGCGCCAGCAGCTTTGTGCGGGGGACAGATACGCAGTATTTT,CASSFVRGTDTQYF
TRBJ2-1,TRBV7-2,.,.,TGTGCCAGCAGCTTTGCTCTAAGGGGCTCCTACAATGAGCAGTTCTTC,CASSFALRGSYNEQFF
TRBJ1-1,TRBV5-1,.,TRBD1,TGCGCCAGCAGCTATGGGGCAGGGGGGATGAACACTGAAGCTTTCTTT,CASSYGAGGMNTEAFF
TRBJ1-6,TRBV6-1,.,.,TGTGCCAGCAGTGCGTCGGGGACTCCAAATTCACCCCTCCACTTT,CASSASGTPNSPLHF
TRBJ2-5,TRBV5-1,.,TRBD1,TGCGCCAGCAGCTCCTCGACAGGGAGAGAGACCCAGTACTTC,CASSSSTGRETQYF
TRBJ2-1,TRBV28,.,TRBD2,TGTGCCAGCAGTTTATTTGCGGGGGGGAGCTACAATGAGCAGTTCTTC,CASSLFAGGSYNEQFF
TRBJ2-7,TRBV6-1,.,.,TGTGCCAGCATTTCAATCAGGGAAGGCGAGCAGTACTTC,CASISIREGEQYF
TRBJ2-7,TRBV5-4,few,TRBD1,TGTGCCAGCAGCTTGGGGGACAGGGTATCCTACGAGCAGTACTTC,CASSLGDRVSYEQYF
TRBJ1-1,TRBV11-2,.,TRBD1,TGTGCCAGCAGCTTAGGACAGGGAGGAGGGACTGAAGCTTTCTTT,CASSLGQGGGTEAFF
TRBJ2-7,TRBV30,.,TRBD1,TGTGCCTGGAAGGGGACAGGGTTCGGCGAGCAGTACTTC,CAWKGTGFGEQYF
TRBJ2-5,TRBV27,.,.,TGTGCCAGCAGTTTAACAGGATTACCCGGAGAGACCCAGTACTTC,CASSLTGLPGETQYF
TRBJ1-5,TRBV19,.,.,TGTGCCAGTACCTTTGGGCAAAACAATCAGCCCCAGCATTTT,CASTFGQNNQPQHF
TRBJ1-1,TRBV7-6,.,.,TGTGCCAGCAGCCTTAGCCAGAACACTGAAGCTTTCTTT,CASSLSQNTEAFF
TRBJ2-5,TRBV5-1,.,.,TGCGCCAACAGGGACCCCCGGGGTCTCGAGACCCAGTACTTC,CANRDPRGLETQYF
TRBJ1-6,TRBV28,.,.,TGTGCCAGCAGTTCCGACAGTATCTATAATTCACCCCTCCACTTT,CASSSDSIYNSPLHF
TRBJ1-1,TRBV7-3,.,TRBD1,TGTGCCAGCAGAAAGGGAGGGACAGGGATGAACACTGAAGCTTTCTTT,CASRKGGTGMNTEAFF
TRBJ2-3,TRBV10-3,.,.,TGTGCCATCAGTGGCGCGCCCGGGACCAGCCCAGATACGCAGTATTTT,CAISGAPGTSPDTQYF
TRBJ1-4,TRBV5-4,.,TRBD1,TGTGCCAGCAGCCCACAGGGGTTTGATGAAAAACTGTTTTTT,CASSPQGFDEKLFF
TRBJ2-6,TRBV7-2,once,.,TGTGCCAGCAGCTTAGGGGACTCTGGGGCCAACGTCCTGACTTTC,CASSLGDSGANVLTF
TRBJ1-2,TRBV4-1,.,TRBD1,TGCGCCAGCAGCCAAGGGCCGGGACAGGGCAACTATGGCTACACCTTC,CASSQGPGQGNYGYTF
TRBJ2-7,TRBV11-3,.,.,TGTGCCAGCAGCTTACAGGGACGGGCCGAGCAGTACTTC,CASSLQGRAEQYF
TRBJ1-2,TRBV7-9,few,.,TGTGCCAGCAGCGCGTCCAATAGCTATGGCTACACCTTC,CASSASNSYGYTF
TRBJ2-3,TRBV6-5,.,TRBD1,TGTGCCAGCACCCGGGACAGAGTCACAGATACGCAGTATTTT,CASTRDRVTDTQYF